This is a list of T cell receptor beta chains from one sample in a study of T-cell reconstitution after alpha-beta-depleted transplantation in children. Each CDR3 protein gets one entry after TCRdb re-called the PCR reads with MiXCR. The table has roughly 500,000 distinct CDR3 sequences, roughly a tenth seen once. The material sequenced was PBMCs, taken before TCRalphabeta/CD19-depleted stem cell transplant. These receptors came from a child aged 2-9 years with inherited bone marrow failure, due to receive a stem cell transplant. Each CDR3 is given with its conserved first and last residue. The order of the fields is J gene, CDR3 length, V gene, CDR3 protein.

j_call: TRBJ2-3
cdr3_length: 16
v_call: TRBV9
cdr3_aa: CASSPLGTSATDTQYF

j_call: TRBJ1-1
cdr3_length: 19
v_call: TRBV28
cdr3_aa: CASSFYRARSSLMNTEAFF

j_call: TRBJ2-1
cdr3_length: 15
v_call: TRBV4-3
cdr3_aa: CASSRRGARNNEQFF

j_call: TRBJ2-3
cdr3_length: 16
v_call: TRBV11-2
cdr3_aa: CASSEGQGASPYTQYF

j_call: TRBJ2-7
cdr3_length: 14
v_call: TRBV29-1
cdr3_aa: CSVEYVGEGYEQYF

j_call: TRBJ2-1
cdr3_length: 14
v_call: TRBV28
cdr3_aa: CASRVASSYNEQFF

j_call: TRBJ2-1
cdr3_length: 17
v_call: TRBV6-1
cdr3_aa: CASSEVFVGTGYNEQFF

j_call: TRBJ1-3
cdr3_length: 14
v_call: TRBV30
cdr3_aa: CAWSPGTSGNTIYF

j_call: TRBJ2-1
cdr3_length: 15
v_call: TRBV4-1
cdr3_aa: CASSLQTSGSNEQFF

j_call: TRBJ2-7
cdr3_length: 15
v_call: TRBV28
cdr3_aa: CASSFPSGQGYEQYF

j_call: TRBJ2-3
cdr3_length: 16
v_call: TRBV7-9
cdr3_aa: CASSFTSGRPPDTQYF

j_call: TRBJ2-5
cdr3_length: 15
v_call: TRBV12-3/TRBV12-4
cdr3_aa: CASSFWTSRGETQYF

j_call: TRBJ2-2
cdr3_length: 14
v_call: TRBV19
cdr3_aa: CASSNRVNTGELFF

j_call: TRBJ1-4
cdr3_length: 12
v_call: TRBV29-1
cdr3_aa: CSVVTNNERLFF

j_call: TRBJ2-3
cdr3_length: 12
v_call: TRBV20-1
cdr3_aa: CSAGASTDTQYF

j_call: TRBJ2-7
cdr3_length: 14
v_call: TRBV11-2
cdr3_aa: CASSLDWGSDEQYF

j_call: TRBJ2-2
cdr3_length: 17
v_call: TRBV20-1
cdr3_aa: CSARDLVIAGGRGELFF

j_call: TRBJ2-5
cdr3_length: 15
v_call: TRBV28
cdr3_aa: CASSLLGLAEETQYF

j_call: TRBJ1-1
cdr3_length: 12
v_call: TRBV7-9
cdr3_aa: CASSVGGLEAFF

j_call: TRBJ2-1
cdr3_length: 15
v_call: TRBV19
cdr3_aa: CASSIDGGAYNEQFF

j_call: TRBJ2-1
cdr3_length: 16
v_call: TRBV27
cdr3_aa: CASSFVEGLSYNEQFF

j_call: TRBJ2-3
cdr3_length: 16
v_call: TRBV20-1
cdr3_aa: CSARDRRLAISDTQYF